The 29 T cell receptor beta chains presented below share a single source sample, sequenced in a study of regulatory T cells in long-lasting Graves disease (dated by TCRdb to the early 2020s). Libraries were made using multiplex PCR. Reads for this sample came from an Illumina HiSeq 4000. To build TCR beta libraries, CDR3 regions were amplified by Arm-PCR using iRepertoire HTBI primers. The public reads were run again by TCRdb, first through fastp at Q25 and then through MiXCR, and only productive beta chains were kept. Identical CDR3 proteins give one entry, which carries the most common genes and DNA. In all, the sample holds around 460,000 distinct CDR3 sequences, and about 20% of those were seen once. The biggest ten clones account for over 10% of the sample. The time point label on this specimen signifies: persistent/refractory GD, antithyroid drugs over 5 years with positive TRAb. For both TCR sequencing and RNA sequencing, RNA was extracted from PBMCs in TRIzol.

The sequences come from peripheral blood mononuclear cells (PBMCs), collected when the disease was refractory, from a patient treated with antithyroid drugs. All receptors derive from a female donor with Graves disease.

This clonotype was recorded at least ten times. V and J are TRBV6-2 or TRBV6-3 and TRBJ1-1; 9 bases are shared with TRBD1. Germline values: CDR1 MNHEY, CDR2 SVGEGT. V was clipped by 5 bases and J by 4 bases; unmatched bases: 8. There are 15 residues in the CDR3. As DNA, the CDR3 is TGTGCCAGCAGTCAGAGCGGGACAGGGATCACTGAAGCTTTCTTT. Its translation: CASSQSGTGITEAFF.

This chain links TRBV19 with TRBJ1-5; perhaps TRBD1 as D (6 bases). The germline V and J ends were trimmed by 4 bases and 3 bases, with 10 bases remaining between them. This CDR3 is built from 14 residues. The germline V gene has CDR1 LNHDA and CDR2 SQIVND (reference sequence). CDR3 residues: CASSTGAINQPQHF. CDR3 in DNA: TGTGCCAGTAGTACAGGGGCAATCAATCAGCCCCAGCATTTT.

There are many counts of this clonotype. The V and J genes are TRBV28 and TRBJ1-5, with D perhaps TRBD1 (5 bases). This CDR3 spans 15 amino acids. Trimming took off 3 bases at V and 0 bases at J, with 9 bases between the two ends. Germline V gene lookup returns CDR1 MDHEN and CDR2 SYDVKM. Here the CDR3 reads CASSFVGHSNQPQHF. Written as DNA, the CDR3 is TGTGCCAGCAGTTTTGTCGGACATAGCAATCAGCCCCAGCATTTT.

Many counts were recorded for this clonotype. DNA of the CDR3: TGTGCCAGCAGTTTGAGGGGATCCGAGGGCTACACCTTC. Residues: CASSLRGSEGYTF. The V call is TRBV12-3 or TRBV12-4, the J call TRBJ1-2; the D gene is possibly TRBD1 (5 bases). The V and J ends lost 3 bases and 8 bases respectively, with 13 bases between them. The CDR3 has 13 residues.

The genes are TRBV12-3 or TRBV12-4 and TRBJ2-2; TRBD2 matches at 15 bases. The ends lost 7 bases at V and 1 base at J; junction bases unmatched: 10. This CDR3 spans 19 amino acids. The CDR3 DNA is TGTGCCAGCAATTCTGGACTAGCGGGAGGGGGCCTGAACACCGGGGAGCTGTTTTTT. Amino acid sequence: CASNSGLAGGGLNTGELFF.

Concerning this clonotype itself: This is likely a read error, given that the CDR3 carries no conserved phenylalanine or tryptophan at its end. The chain combines TRBV6-5 with TRBJ1-1; possibly TRBD1 for D (6 bases). V was shortened by 4 bases and J by 5 bases, with 8 bases between the two germline ends. Germline assignment: CDR1 MNHEY and CDR2 SVGAGI. The CDR3 sequence is 12 residues long. CDR3 in amino acids: CASSLRGTEAFL. CDR3 DNA: TGTGCCAGCAGTTTAAGGGGGACTGAAGCTTTCCTT.

The DNA for the CDR3 is TGTGCCAGCAGCTTAGGGGACCCCGAGCAGTACTTC. Its protein product is CASSLGDPEQYF. The rearrangement joins TRBV7-9 to TRBJ2-7; tentatively, D is TRBD1 or TRBD2 (5 bases each). The CDR3 is 12 amino acids. V was pared by 1 base and J by 6 bases, with 7 bases between. Per germline, CDR1 SEHNR and CDR2 FQNEAQ (reference sequence).

This clonotype occurred many times. This sequence joins TRBV7-2 and TRBJ1-4; a weak D match, TRBD1 (5 bases). Between the trimmed V and J ends, which lost 5 bases and 4 bases, there was a span of 14 bases. The CDR3 spans 15 residues. The V gene's germline CDR1 is SGHTA and CDR2 FQGNSA. This CDR3 is CASSTPTVYNEKLFF. Here the CDR3 DNA reads TGTGCCAGCAGCACCCCGACAGTTTATAATGAAAAACTGTTTTTT.

Ten or more counts support this clonotype. The chain has TRBV28 and TRBJ1-2; no clear D. The CDR3 runs to 11 residues. The germline gives CDR1 MDHEN, CDR2 SYDVKM. V lost 6 bases and J 4 bases, leaving 6 bases between the germline ends. The CDR3, as DNA: TGTGCCAGCAGCACCATCTATGGCTACACCTTC. Encoded protein: CASSTIYGYTF.

This clonotype was observed many times. The chain has TRBV12-3 or TRBV12-4 and TRBJ2-2; 10 bases agree with TRBD1. Trimming removed 6 bases from V and 4 bases from J; junction bases left unmatched: 5. The CDR3 runs 15 residues. The CDR3 is CASSSGQGVTGELFF. The CDR3 region has the DNA TGTGCCAGCAGCTCAGGACAGGGGGTCACCGGGGAGCTGTTTTTT.

This clonotype came up a few times. The rearrangement joins TRBV12-3 or TRBV12-4 to TRBJ2-2, with 9 bases identical to TRBD1. V lost 6 bases to trimming and J lost 7 bases; unmatched junction nucleotides: 3. The CDR3 is 13 residues long. CDR3 in amino acids: CASRDRGIGELFF. The DNA for the CDR3 is TGTGCCAGCAGGGACAGGGGCATCGGGGAGCTGTTTTTT.

This clonotype was observed at least ten times. V and J are TRBV6-1 and TRBJ2-7; possibly TRBD1 for D (6 bases). Germline V gene sequence: CDR1 MNHNS, CDR2 SASEGT. Trimming left V 4 bases short and J 1 base short, with 11 bases between. The CDR3 totals 14 residues. The CDR3 loop is CASSVLTGSYEQYF. CDR3 nucleotides: TGTGCCAGCAGTGTGCTTACAGGGTCCTACGAGCAGTACTTC.

The rearrangement uses TRBV27 and TRBJ1-2; 7 nucleotides agree with TRBD1. The J segment lost 0 bases and the V segment lost 5 bases, leaving 6 bases of the junction unmatched. The CDR3 runs to 15 residues. Germline assignment: CDR1 MNHEY and CDR2 SMNVEV (reference sequence). The CDR3 region is CASSLQGQPNYGYTF. The CDR3, as DNA: TGTGCCAGCAGTCTCCAGGGACAGCCTAACTATGGCTACACCTTC.

This chain connects TRBV24-1 to TRBJ2-7, with a weak D call TRBD1 (5 bases). This CDR3 contains 13 residues. The V end lost 7 bases, the J end lost 2 bases, and 11 bases lay between the germline ends. Germline CDR1 KGHDR, CDR2 SFDVKD. The CDR3: CATSRDSAYEQYF. In nucleotides, the CDR3 is TGTGCCACCAGCAGAGACAGCGCCTACGAGCAGTACTTC.

This clonotype was detected once. This likely reflects a read error, since a far larger clone is one base away. Likely a read error: the CDR3 ends without its conserved phenylalanine or tryptophan. This rearrangement joins TRBV12-3 or TRBV12-4 to TRBJ2-5; D is possibly TRBD1 or TRBD2 (5 bases each). The tail of the sequence fits TRBJ2-7 better, so the J call may be wrong. The CDR3 is made up of 14 amino acids. CDR3 DNA sequence: TGTGCCAGCAGTCCCGCCGGGGCTTACTACGAGCAGTACCTC. This encodes CASSPAGAYYEQYL.

There are a few counts of this clonotype. This chain uses TRBV20-1 with TRBJ1-4; D may be TRBD1 (5 bases). The ends were cut back, 2 bases at V and 0 bases at J, with 13 bases in the middle. CDR1 DFQATT and CDR2 SNEGSKA come from the germline V gene (reference sequence). This CDR3 contains 16 residues. The CDR3 sequence is CSARHPGGTTNEKLFF. CDR3 bases: TGCAGTGCTAGACACCCCGGGGGGACAACTAATGAAAAACTGTTTTTT.

The chain recombines TRBV19 with TRBJ2-7; 9 bases match TRBD1. CDR3 length: 16 amino acids. Germline assignment: CDR1 LNHDA and CDR2 SQIVND (reference sequence). V was clipped by 6 bases and J by 2 bases; unmatched bases: 11. The CDR3 region is CASSRGQGNGAYEQYF. The CDR3, as DNA: TGTGCCAGTAGCCGGGGACAGGGAAACGGGGCCTACGAGCAGTACTTC.

This clonotype was picked up a small number of times. At one of its ends the junction is not consistent with the germline gene, which may arise from a read error. CDR3: CASIGQGFYEQHF. The CDR3 nucleotides are TGTGCCAGCATAGGACAGGGGTTCTACGAGCAGCACTTC. The rearrangement uses TRBV6-1 and TRBJ2-7; 9 nucleotides line up with TRBD1. Germline CDR1 and CDR2: MNHNS and SASEGT. The CDR3 contains 13 residues.

The genes are TRBV3-1 and TRBJ2-7, with 10 bases that match TRBD1. Germline V gene sequence: CDR1 LGHDT, CDR2 YNNKEL (reference sequence). This CDR3 comprises 13 residues. V lost 6 bases, J lost 6 bases, and 5 bases stayed unmatched. This CDR3 is CASSPTGGLEQYF. CDR3 sequence (DNA): TGTGCCAGCAGTCCGACAGGGGGCCTCGAGCAGTACTTC.

The chain recombines TRBV19 with TRBJ2-2; 9 nucleotides agree with TRBD1. CDR1 and CDR2 (germline): LNHDA, SQIVND (reference sequence). This CDR3 is 16 amino acids long. Trimming at V came to 4 bases and at J to 6 bases, leaving 9 bases not matched to a gene. This CDR3 reads CASSTRQGVRAGELFF. The CDR3 region has the DNA TGTGCCAGTAGTACCCGACAGGGGGTTCGAGCCGGGGAGCTGTTTTTT.

The chain employs TRBV30 and TRBJ2-2; D is possibly TRBD1 or TRBD2 (5 bases each). Germline CDR1 GTSNPN, CDR2 SVGIG (reference sequence). V was cut by 3 bases and J by 2 bases, with 10 bases left in between. The CDR3 has 14 residues. CDR3 nucleotides: TGTGCCTGGAGGGGTGGGGGAAACACCGGGGAGCTGTTTTTT. It codes for CAWRGGGNTGELFF.

At least ten counts were recorded for this clonotype. CDR3 nucleotide sequence: TGTGCCAGCTACCGACAGGGGCAGGAATACGAGCAGTACTTC. Amino acid sequence: CASYRQGQEYEQYF. The V call is TRBV28, the J call TRBJ2-7; 8 nucleotides line up with TRBD1. Germline V CDR1 and CDR2: MDHEN, SYDVKM. This CDR3 is built from 14 residues. V lost 8 bases to trimming and J lost 4 bases; unmatched junction nucleotides: 10.

This chain links TRBV7-2 with TRBJ1-2, with 10 nucleotides matching TRBD1. This CDR3 spans 17 amino acids. Germline V gives CDR1 SGHTA, CDR2 FQGNSA. V shed 5 bases, J shed 5 bases, and the junction held 14 bases outside the gene matches. CDR3 amino acids: CASSPSGAGQGIYGYTF. The CDR3 coding sequence is TGTGCCAGCAGCCCTTCGGGGGCGGGACAGGGGATTTATGGCTACACCTTC.

This clonotype came up many times. This sequence joins TRBV29-1 and TRBJ1-5; 8 nucleotides agree with TRBD1. The V and J ends lost 6 bases and 2 bases, in that order; junction bases with no gene match: 3. Germline V gene data show CDR1 as SQVTM and CDR2 as ANQGSEA. The CDR3 has 13 residues. CDR3 DNA: TGCAGCGTCGAGACAGGGGGCAATCAGCCCCAGCATTTT. It codes for CSVETGGNQPQHF.

Ten or more counts support this clonotype. The gene calls are TRBV28 and TRBJ2-5, with D perhaps matching TRBD1 or TRBD2 (6 bases each). Germline CDR1 reads MDHEN; CDR2 reads SYDVKM. Trimming took off 4 bases at V and 0 bases at J, with 12 bases between the two ends. This CDR3 region has 15 residues. CDR3 coding DNA: TGTGCCAGCAGTTCCCCCGGGGGCAACCAAGAGACCCAGTACTTC. It yields the protein CASSSPGGNQETQYF. Full variable domain (outside the CDR3, taken from reference TRBV28 and TRBJ2-5): DVKVTQSSRYLVKRTGEKVFLECVQDMDHENMFWYRQDPGLGLRLIYFSYDVKMKEKGDIPEGYSVSREKKERFSLILESASTNQTSMYLCASSSPGGNQETQYFGPGTRLLVL.

This clonotype occurred many times. The chain couples TRBV10-3 to TRBJ1-2, with D hard to call. There are 13 residues in the CDR3. V was clipped by 0 bases and J by 6 bases, with 8 bases between them. Germline CDR1 ENHRY, CDR2 SYGVKD. The DNA for the CDR3 is TGTGCCATCAGTGAGTCGAGGGCAGATGGCTACACCTTC. It codes for CAISESRADGYTF.

This sequence joins TRBV27 and TRBJ1-1; D might be TRBD1 (5 bases). The germline V gene has CDR1 MNHEY and CDR2 SMNVEV (reference sequence). The V gene lost 5 bases and the J gene lost 2 bases, with 12 bases spanning the gap. The CDR3 is 14 amino acids. The CDR3 coding sequence is TGTGCCAGCAGTACCCGGACATTAAACACTGAAGCTTTCTTT. This gives the protein CASSTRTLNTEAFF.

This sequence joins TRBV6-2 or TRBV6-3 and TRBJ2-7; a weak D match, TRBD2 (6 bases). V lost 0 bases to trimming and J lost 3 bases, with 9 bases between them. Germline V gives CDR1 MNHEY, CDR2 SVGEGT. The CDR3 contains 14 residues. CDR3 coding DNA: TGTGCCAGCAGTTACTCTGAGCGGGTCTACGAGCAGTACTTC. Translating it yields CASSYSERVYEQYF.

This clonotype has ten or more counts. The V gene is TRBV30, the J gene TRBJ1-5; 8 bases align to TRBD1. Germline V gene data show CDR1 as GTSNPN and CDR2 as SVGIG (reference sequence). Losses at the gene ends were 2 bases for V and 2 bases for J; bases not matched to a gene: 2. The CDR3 sequence is 14 residues long. The CDR3 protein is CAWSWGQGNQPQHF. CDR3 DNA sequence: TGTGCCTGGAGTTGGGGACAGGGCAATCAGCCCCAGCATTTT. The whole variable domain, remainder taken from reference TRBV30 and TRBJ1-5, is SQTIHQWPATLVQPVGSPLSLECTVEGTSNPNLYWYRQAAGRGLQLLFYSVGIGQISSEVPQNLSASRPQDRQFILSSKKLLLSDSGFYLCAWSWGQGNQPQHFGDGTRLSIL.